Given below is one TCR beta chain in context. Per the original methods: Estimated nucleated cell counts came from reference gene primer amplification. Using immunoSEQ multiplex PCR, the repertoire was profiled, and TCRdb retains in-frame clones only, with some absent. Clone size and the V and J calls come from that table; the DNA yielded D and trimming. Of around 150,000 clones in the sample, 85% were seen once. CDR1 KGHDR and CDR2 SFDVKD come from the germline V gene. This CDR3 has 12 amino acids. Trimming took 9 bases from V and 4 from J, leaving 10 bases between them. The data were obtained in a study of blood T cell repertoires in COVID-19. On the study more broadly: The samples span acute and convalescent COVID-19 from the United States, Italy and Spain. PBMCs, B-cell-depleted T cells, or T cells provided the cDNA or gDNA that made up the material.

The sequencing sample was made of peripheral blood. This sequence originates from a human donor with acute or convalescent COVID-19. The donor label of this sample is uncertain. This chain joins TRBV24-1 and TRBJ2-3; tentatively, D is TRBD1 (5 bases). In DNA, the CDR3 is TGTGCCACCTCAAGGGGTCCAGATACGCAGTATTTT. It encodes CATSRGPDTQYF.